The T cell receptor (beta chain) described here comes from a study of shared clonotypes between healthy human individuals. Across the whole study: With ages of 18 to 49, the donors were a couple of women and three men.

CDR1 is ENHRY and CDR2 is SYGVKD in the germline V gene. This CDR3 is 17 amino acids long. J was trimmed by 6 bases and V by 2 bases; bases with no gene match: 13. Researchers ran the assay at a deep level. Authors' methods: ImmunoSEQ output lacked quality scores and full-length reads, limiting matched filtering. Produced via immunoSEQ multiplex PCR; TCRdb's table is partial and in-frame only. V, J and clone size were drawn from that table, and D and trimming were deduced from the DNA. The table lists fewer than 3 million clones, less than 95% of them singletons. The rearrangement uses TRBV10-3 and TRBJ1-1; 9 nucleotides align to TRBD1. Material: naive CD4+ T cells from PBMCs. Specified subset: CD45RA+ positively selected. The clonotype originates from a man aged 18 to 30 in good health. Some clones in this sample may be carry-over from other donors' samples. In DNA, the CDR3 is TGTGCCATCAGTGAGCCCCAAGGGACAGGGAGCCCCCCTGAAGCTTTCTTT. Translated: CAISEPQGTGSPPEAFF.